This passage covers 6 T cell receptor beta chains from one sample sequenced in a study of T cells expressing NK-cell markers. Following a re-call of the 5' RACE reads, TCRdb has one entry per CDR3 protein and lacks DNA. Its listing shows approximately 460,000 distinct CDR3 sequences. The specimen sequenced was blood T cells: a sorted CD56 or NKG2C T cell subset, CD4+ or CD8+ T cells, or bulk PBMC T cells (not recorded which). The receptors originated from a woman aged 18-70 years in good health.

The V and J genes are TRBV6-2 or TRBV6-3 and TRBJ2-1; TCRdb's D call of TRBD1 is untestable without DNA. This CDR3 has 15 residues. CDR1 is MNHEY and CDR2 is SVGEGT in the germline V gene. The CDR3 spells CASSSPGASMNEQFF.

V gene TRBV12-5 combines with J gene TRBJ2-1. The CDR3 covers 14 residues. The germline gives CDR1 LGHNT, CDR2 FRNRAP. The CDR3: CASGLGGPNNEQFF.

The chain carries TRBV20-1 and TRBJ2-7. CDR1 and CDR2 (germline): DFQATT, SNEGSKA (reference sequence). The CDR3 length is 12 residues. The CDR3 sequence is CSARVFGLEQYF.

The J gene is TRBJ2-2, the V gene TRBV7-2. The CDR3 spans 13 residues. In germline, CDR1 is SGHTA, CDR2 FQGNSA. The CDR3 spells CASSPLVAGELFF. The full variable domain, in which reference TRBV7-2 and TRBJ2-2 provide the parts outside the CDR3, is GAGVSQSPSNKVTEKGKDVELRCDPISGHTALYWYRQSLGQGLEFLIYFQGNSAPDKSGLPSDRFSAERTGGSVSTLTIQRTQQEDSAVYLCASSPLVAGELFFGEGSRLTVL.

The rearrangement uses TRBV15 and TRBJ1-2; TCRdb reports TRBD1, a call that lacks DNA to check it against. CDR3 length: 15 amino acids. The germline V gene encodes CDR1 LNHNV and CDR2 YYDKDF (reference sequence). CDR3 residues: CATSRDRLGAYGYTF.

The chain uses TRBV20-1 and TRBJ2-3; TCRdb's D call, TRBD1, is unchecked because there is no DNA. Per the germline V gene, CDR1 is DFQATT and CDR2 is SNEGSKA (reference sequence). The CDR3 sequence is 13 residues long. The CDR3 here is CSGRDRGWDTQYF.